This passage covers 9 T cell receptor beta chains from one sample sequenced in a study of blood T cell repertoires in COVID-19. Assay used: immunoSEQ multiplex PCR; TCRdb lists only in-frame clones, some missing. Counted here are under 120,000 clones, about 85% occurring once; the ten biggest clones make up less than 2.5%. Sequencing was performed on peripheral blood. The receptors come from a human donor in a cohort sampled during active COVID-19.

This clone was counted once. CDR3 residues: CASSLRQGSPNYGYTF. For the CDR3, the DNA is TGTGCCAGCAGCCTCCGACAGGGATCGCCTAACTATGGCTACACCTTC. This chain connects TRBV3-1 (or the pseudogene TRBV3-2) to TRBJ1-2, with 7 bases identical to TRBD1. CDR3 length equals 16 residues. V lost 4 bases, J lost 0 bases, and 8 bases stayed unmatched. Germline CDR1 LGHDT, CDR2 YNNKEL (reference sequence).

This chain joins TRBV12-3 or TRBV12-4 and TRBJ1-3; no clear D gene. This CDR3 contains 12 residues. V gave up 6 bases and J gave up 4 bases, with 7 bases separating them. The CDR3 loop reads CASSAGGNTIYF. CDR3 nucleotides: TGTGCCAGCAGCGCGGGGGGAAACACCATATATTTT.

This chain uses TRBV18 with TRBJ2-7, with 7 nucleotides matching TRBD1. V lost 3 bases, J lost 5 bases, and 10 bases stayed unmatched. The CDR3 has 15 residues. Germline lookup yields CDR1 KGHSH and CDR2 LQKENI. CDR3 amino acids: CASSPYATGLDEQYF. Here the CDR3 DNA reads TGTGCCAGCTCACCTTACGCGACAGGGCTGGACGAGCAGTACTTC.

V usage is TRBV10-3 and J usage is TRBJ1-4; no clear D gene. The germline gives CDR1 ENHRY, CDR2 SYGVKD. CDR3 length equals 13 residues. Trimming removed 0 bases from V and 7 bases from J, with 6 bases in between. As DNA, the CDR3 is TGTGCCATCAGTGAGTCGGGCGTTGAAAAACTGTTTTTT. Translating gives CAISESGVEKLFF.

As regards this clone: In the same sample, other DNA sequences code for this CDR3. The rearrangement links TRBV28 to TRBJ1-2; the match to TRBD1 covers 10 bases. The trim removed 3 bases at V and 2 bases at J, leaving 0 bases unmatched. The germline V gene encodes CDR1 MDHEN and CDR2 SYDVKM. This CDR3 is 14 amino acids long. Here the CDR3 reads CASSLGQGNYGYTF. Here the CDR3 DNA reads TGTGCCAGCAGTTTGGGACAGGGGAACTATGGCTACACCTTC.

This chain joins TRBV6-5 and TRBJ2-7; D is possibly TRBD2 (6 bases). Deletions cut 2 bases from V and 2 bases from J, with 13 bases between. The CDR3 runs 15 residues. Germline V gives CDR1 MNHEY, CDR2 SVGAGI. CDR3 DNA sequence: TGTGCCAGCAGTTACGGGGCGGGGTGGGCCTACGAGCAGTACTTC. It specifies CASSYGAGWAYEQYF.

This chain uses TRBV2 with TRBJ1-1; no reliable D call. Germline-derived CDR1 and CDR2 are SNHLY and FYNNEI. The CDR3 loop spans 14 amino acids. V was clipped by 6 bases and J by 4 bases, with 15 bases between them. This CDR3 is CASRLETLGTEAFF. In nucleotides, the CDR3 is TGTGCCAGCAGGTTAGAGACATTGGGCACTGAAGCTTTCTTT.

This clone was found a few times. The chain recombines TRBV7-8 with TRBJ1-1; D not resolved. Germline CDR1 SGHVS, CDR2 FQNEAQ. The CDR3 runs 13 residues. V lost 1 base and J 1 base, leaving 4 bases between the germline ends. CDR3 nucleotides: TGTGCCAGCAGCTTAGAGCGGAACACTGAAGCTTTCTTT. It encodes CASSLERNTEAFF.

The chain combines TRBV6-7 with TRBJ2-5; possible D gene TRBD1, 6 bases. TRBV6-7 counts as an open reading frame of uncertain function. The CDR3 is 18 residues long. V gave up 2 bases and J gave up 9 bases, with 28 bases separating them. CDR3: CASSYRQTGQLPQWAQYF. CDR3 DNA sequence: TGTGCCAGCAGTTACCGACAAACAGGACAGCTACCTCAGTGGGCCCAGTACTTC.